The 8 T cell receptor beta chains listed next were all sequenced from one sample in a study of T cells in Graves' hyperthyroidism and ophthalmopathy. Amplification of TCR beta CDR3 regions was performed using RNA transcripts as template. HTBI primers were the set used in a first-round RT-PCR of the TCR CDR3. Via MiXCR, TCRdb re-called the multiplex PCR reads, giving one row per CDR3 protein. The sample comprises about 260,000 distinct CDR3 sequences, about a sixth of which are singletons, and around 26% rests with the top ten. Sequenced sample: blood. The receptors were sampled from a woman aged 18-30 years with Graves' ophthalmopathy.

This clonotype was picked up many times. The chain links TRBV30 to TRBJ2-2; D possibly corresponds to TRBD2 (5 bases). In germline, CDR1 is GTSNPN, CDR2 SVGIG (reference sequence). The CDR3 consists of 15 residues. The V end was cut by 0 bases, the J end by 1 base, with 9 bases between. The DNA of the CDR3 is TGTGCCTGGAGTGTAGGTGCGGGGAACACCGGGGAGCTGTTTTTT. This sequence encodes CAWSVGAGNTGELFF. The full variable domain, with the rest looked up from reference TRBV30 and TRBJ2-2, is SQTIHQWPATLVQPVGSPLSLECTVEGTSNPNLYWYRQAAGRGLQLLFYSVGIGQISSEVPQNLSASRPQDRQFILSSKKLLLSDSGFYLCAWSVGAGNTGELFFGEGSRLTVL.

This clonotype was found a few times. The genes are TRBV20-1 and TRBJ2-5; a weak D match, TRBD2 (6 bases). Germline V CDR1 and CDR2: DFQATT, SNEGSKA (reference sequence). The CDR3 totals 15 residues. Trimming took 3 bases from V and 1 from J, leaving 15 bases between them. The CDR3 DNA follows: TGCAGTGCTAGCGGTCTAGCGACCTCCCAAGAGACCCAGTACTTC. It encodes CSASGLATSQETQYF.

This clonotype was picked up a small number of times. The genes are TRBV20-1 and TRBJ1-6, with 9 positions matching TRBD1. CDR3 length: 16 amino acids. V lost 3 bases and J lost 10; bases outside the gene matches: 13. Germline CDR1 and CDR2: DFQATT and SNEGSKA (reference sequence). The CDR3 region has the DNA TGCAGTGCTAGTTCACCGGGACAGGGAATTCGGTCACCCCTCCACTTT. It yields the protein CSASSPGQGIRSPLHF.

This clonotype has a count of ten or more. The V gene is TRBV20-1, the J gene TRBJ2-3, with 9 bases matching TRBD2. V lost 3 bases and J lost 2; bases outside the gene matches: 9. The CDR3 loop spans 16 amino acids. The germline CDR1 and CDR2 sequences are DFQATT and SNEGSKA (reference sequence). The CDR3 sequence is CSASRLTSGLTDTQYF. The CDR3 region has the DNA TGCAGTGCTAGTCGACTGACTAGCGGTCTCACAGATACGCAGTATTTT.

The table lists this clonotype with many counts. The CDR3 sequence is CASSRQNQNWSYEQYF. The DNA of the CDR3 is TGTGCCAGCAGCCGTCAAAATCAGAACTGGTCCTACGAGCAGTACTTC. The chain links TRBV12-3 or TRBV12-4 to TRBJ2-7; D remains ambiguous. Trimming removed 6 bases at V and 1 base at J, with 19 bases between. The CDR3 spans 16 residues.

This clonotype showed up just a few times. Since a much larger clone is just one base distant, this may be a read error. V usage is TRBV29-1 and J usage is TRBJ1-1; D may be TRBD1 (5 bases). There are 11 residues in the CDR3. Germline V gives CDR1 SQVTM, CDR2 ANQGSEA. V lost 4 bases, J lost 6 bases, and 9 bases lay in between. The CDR3 protein is CSVGTYAEAFF. The CDR3 nucleotides read TGCAGCGTTGGGACATACGCTGAAGCTTTCTTT.

The chain employs TRBV3-1 and TRBJ2-7; 8 positions agree with TRBD1. Germline loops: CDR1 LGHDT, CDR2 YNNKEL (reference sequence). With V trimmed by 0 bases and J by 3 bases, 7 bases remained unmatched. This CDR3 comprises 16 residues. In DNA, the CDR3 is TGTGCCAGCAGCCAAGATTATGGGACAGGCAGCTACGAGCAGTACTTC. It encodes CASSQDYGTGSYEQYF.

A note on this clonotype: A read error may account for a junction end that differs from germline. The genes are TRBV7-9 and TRBJ1-4; D perhaps matches TRBD1 (5 bases). CDR3 length: 14 amino acids. Germline CDR1 SEHNR, CDR2 FQNEAQ (reference sequence). CDR3 in DNA: TGCGCCAGCAGCTTACGGCAGGGAGGAGAAAAACTGTTTTTT. This encodes CASSLRQGGEKLFF.